This passage covers 9 T cell receptor beta chains from one sample sequenced in a study of T cells in Graves' hyperthyroidism and ophthalmopathy. Amplified TCR beta CDR3 regions came from RNA transcripts. The HTBI primer set was used in a first-round RT-PCR of the TCR CDR3. MiXCR, applied by TCRdb to the multiplex PCR reads, yields one record per CDR3 protein. The repertoire includes approximately 330,000 distinct CDR3 sequences, 18% of them detected once, and 45% to 55% sits in the top ten. The sequencing input was blood. The source is a woman in her 50s with Graves' hyperthyroidism.

Many counts were recorded for this clonotype. V is TRBV20-1 and J is TRBJ2-5; 9 bases line up with TRBD2. V shed 6 bases, J shed 1 base, and the junction held 12 bases outside the gene matches. The CDR3 is made up of 16 amino acids. The V gene's germline CDR1 is DFQATT and CDR2 SNEGSKA (reference sequence). In DNA, the CDR3 is TGCAGTGCGAGTCCCCTTCTAGCGGGATCCCAAGAGACCCAGTACTTC. Protein sequence: CSASPLLAGSQETQYF.

The chain joins TRBV6-1 to TRBJ1-2; weak D call: TRBD1 (5 bases). CDR3 length: 15 residues. Germline-derived CDR1 and CDR2 are MNHNS and SASEGT. The ends were cut back, 6 bases at V and 8 bases at J, with 22 bases in the middle. This CDR3 is CASRRPGTAGVGYTF. The CDR3 DNA sequence: TGTGCCAGCAGGCGACCCGGGACGGCGGGGGTAGGCTACACCTTC.

The chain employs TRBV11-3 and TRBJ2-3; 10 bases fit TRBD2. Germline V CDR1 and CDR2: SGHNT, YENEEA. The CDR3 covers 16 residues. J lost 2 bases, V lost 2 bases, and 4 bases had no gene match. The CDR3, as DNA: TGTGCCAGCAGCTTACGGAGCGGGAGGGCCACAGATACGCAGTATTTT. It encodes CASSLRSGRATDTQYF.

Only a few counts were recorded for this clonotype. The V gene is TRBV5-1, the J gene TRBJ2-3; TRBD2 matches 7 bases. The CDR3 is made up of 19 amino acids. Germline trimming cut 4 bases from V and 0 bases from J; bases unmatched to any gene: 17. From germline, CDR1 is SGHRS and CDR2 YFSETQ. The CDR3 coding sequence is TGCGCCAGCAGCCCGACCCCCCCGGGCGGGGGTACTAGCACAGATACGCAGTATTTT. Translation gives CASSPTPPGGGTSTDTQYF.

The gene calls are TRBV28 and TRBJ2-2, with 8 bases identical to TRBD1. The CDR3 has 16 residues. Unmatched junction bases numbered 3, after V lost 2 bases and J lost 1 base. The germline V gene has CDR1 MDHEN and CDR2 SYDVKM. CDR3 amino acids: CASSLDGTGNTGELFF. The CDR3 DNA sequence: TGTGCCAGCAGTTTAGATGGGACAGGGAACACCGGGGAGCTGTTTTTT.

This clonotype was picked up many times. The V gene is TRBV27, the J gene TRBJ2-7; D gene ambiguous. There are 14 residues in the CDR3. Trimming took off 4 bases at V and 7 bases at J, with 17 bases between the two ends. CDR1 and CDR2 from the germline V gene are MNHEY and SMNVEV (reference sequence). The CDR3 DNA sequence: TGTGCCAGCAGTTGGATGGGCTCCATCGGAGAGCAGTACTTC. This translates into CASSWMGSIGEQYF.

This clonotype was found many times. The chain links TRBV28 to TRBJ2-1; D is perhaps TRBD1 or TRBD2 (5 bases each). This CDR3 is 12 amino acids long. Trimming took off 4 bases at V and 9 bases at J, with 10 bases between the two ends. CDR1 MDHEN and CDR2 SYDVKM come from the germline V gene. The CDR3: CASSWGRGEQFF. CDR3 coding DNA: TGTGCCAGCAGTTGGGGGAGAGGTGAGCAGTTCTTC.

V gene TRBV19 combines with J gene TRBJ1-1; tentative D call: TRBD1 (5 bases). The CDR3 loop spans 14 amino acids. Deletions cut 5 bases from V and 4 bases from J, with 14 bases between. Germline V gene data show CDR1 as LNHDA and CDR2 as SQIVND (reference sequence). This chain's CDR3 is CASSAAWGGTEAFF. DNA for the CDR3: TGTGCCAGTAGTGCGGCCTGGGGGGGCACTGAAGCTTTCTTT. The full variable domain, with the rest looked up from reference TRBV19 and TRBJ1-1, is DGGITQSPKYLFRKEGQNVTLSCEQNLNHDAMYWYRQDPGQGLRLIYYSQIVNDFQKGDIAEGYSVSREKKESFPLTVTSAQKNPTAFYLCASSAAWGGTEAFFGQGTRLTVV.

This clonotype appeared once. This may come from a read error, since a much larger clone is one base off. The chain uses TRBV24-1 and TRBJ2-1; 11 bases map to TRBD2. Germline CDR1 is KGHDR and CDR2 is SFDVKD. V lost 4 bases to trimming and J lost 9 bases; unmatched junction nucleotides: 7. CDR3 length: 15 residues. CDR3 DNA: TGTGCCACCAGTGAGCTAGCGGGAGGCCCTATTGAGCAGTTCTTC. Protein sequence: CATSELAGGPIEQFF.